These 2 T cell receptor beta chains share one sample of origin, sequenced in a study of blood T cells in healthy people across ages. With a J-beta primer mix and a sample-barcoded 5' primer, a second PCR ran about 7 to 11 cycles. TCRdb passed the 5' RACE reads through MiXCR, listing each CDR3 protein once. The profile shows about a million distinct CDR3 sequences, roughly half of them singletons. The source material was blood. These receptors came from an older woman in good health.

The rearrangement joins TRBV18 to TRBJ2-5; the D gene is possibly TRBD2 (6 bases). Germline-derived CDR1 and CDR2 are KGHSH and LQKENI. The CDR3 runs 15 residues. The ends were cut back, 3 bases at V and 0 bases at J, with 11 bases in the middle. CDR3 in amino acids: CASSPGSSYQETQYF. CDR3 DNA sequence: TGTGCCAGCTCACCCGGGAGTTCGTACCAAGAGACCCAGTACTTC.

This clonotype has more than one count but fewer than ten. The gene calls are TRBV27 and TRBJ1-5; perhaps TRBD1 as D (5 bases). The CDR3 consists of 15 residues. Trimming took 7 bases from V and 4 from J, leaving 17 bases between them. The germline V gene encodes CDR1 MNHEY and CDR2 SMNVEV (reference sequence). In nucleotides, the CDR3 is TGTGCCAGCACCGCCCTCGGGGGAGAGAATCAGCCCCAGCATTTT. It yields the protein CASTALGGENQPQHF.